This T cell receptor beta chain was identified in a study of identical twins. In the case of this clonotype: Its matching antigen is unknown. At one end, the junction sequence differs from germline, possibly due to a read error.

This CDR3 has 14 amino acids. The germline gives CDR1 MNHEY, CDR2 SMNVEV (reference sequence). Whole-study findings and limits: Twins showed weaker excess sharing in their beta out-of-frame sequences. Zero-insertion analyses might be partly confounded by invariant T cells like MAIT and iNKT.

A universal primer site was added by template switching, and unique molecular identifiers were carried by the cDNA. Each CDR3 protein is one row after TCRdb ran MiXCR on the 5' RACE reads. In the table there are 1.5 million to 2 million distinct CDR3 sequences, roughly 35% of which are singletons. The TCR sequence derives from a newborn girl in good health. The chain is built from TRBV27 and TRBJ2-7, with 10 bases identical to TRBD2. The sample comprised cord blood. CDR3 bases: TGTGCCAGCACAATAGCGGGAGGTTCCTACGGGCAGTACTTC. It translates to CASTIAGGSYGQYF.